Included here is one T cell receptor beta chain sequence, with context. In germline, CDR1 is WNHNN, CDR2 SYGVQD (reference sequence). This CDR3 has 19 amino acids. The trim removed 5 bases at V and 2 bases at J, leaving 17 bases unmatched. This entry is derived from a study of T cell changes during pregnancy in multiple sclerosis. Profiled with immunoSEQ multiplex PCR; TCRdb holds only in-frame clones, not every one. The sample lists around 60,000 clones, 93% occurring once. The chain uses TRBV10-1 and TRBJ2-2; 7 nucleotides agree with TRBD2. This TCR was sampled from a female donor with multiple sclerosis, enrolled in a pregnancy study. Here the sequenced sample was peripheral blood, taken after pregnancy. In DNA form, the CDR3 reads TGCGCCAGCAGTCGCCCCTGGTTTTTACGGGAGGCAAACACCGGGGAGCTGTTTTTT. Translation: CASSRPWFLREANTGELFF.